One sample yielded the 5 T cell receptor beta chains listed below, sequenced in a study of blood T cell repertoires in COVID-19. Assay used: immunoSEQ multiplex PCR; TCRdb lists only in-frame clones, some missing. The sample carries fewer than 200,000 clones, 80% to 90% recorded once. Material: peripheral blood. The origin of the receptors is a man aged 50 to 60 with active or convalescent COVID-19.

This chain uses TRBV12-3 or TRBV12-4 with TRBJ2-3; 7 positions agree with TRBD1. The junction had 4 bases not matched to a gene; V was cut back by 6 bases and J by 4 bases. The CDR3 contains 13 residues. Here the CDR3 reads CASRPGTADTQYF. The CDR3 bases are TGTGCCAGCAGACCCGGGACAGCAGATACGCAGTATTTT.

This clone was recorded at least ten times. The rearrangement links TRBV30 to TRBJ1-6, with TRBD1 matching over 8 bases. Germline V lookup: CDR1 GTSNPN, CDR2 SVGIG (reference sequence). The V gene end was trimmed by 1 base and the J gene end by 11 bases; junction bases not matched to a gene: 4. The CDR3 runs 13 residues. As DNA, the CDR3 is TGTGCCTGGAGTGGACAGGGGAAGACACCCCTCCACTTT. This encodes CAWSGQGKTPLHF.

The chain links TRBV9 to TRBJ1-5, with TRBD1 as a possible D gene (6 bases). The ends were cut back, 0 bases at V and 0 bases at J, with 19 bases in the middle. The CDR3 has 19 amino acids. The germline gives CDR1 SGDLS, CDR2 YYNGEE. The CDR3 DNA is TGTGCCAGCAGCGTAGTTAACAGGGCCACACGGATTAGCAATCAGCCCCAGCATTTT. As protein: CASSVVNRATRISNQPQHF.

The V gene is TRBV30, the J gene TRBJ2-7, with a possible D match to TRBD2 (5 bases). Trimming took off 5 bases at V and 3 bases at J, with 17 bases between the two ends. Germline V gene sequence: CDR1 GTSNPN, CDR2 SVGIG (reference sequence). The CDR3 sequence is 14 residues long. CDR3 in amino acids: CAWQTGIGNYEQYF. The CDR3 bases are TGTGCCTGGCAAACCGGGATCGGGAACTACGAGCAGTACTTC.

V gene TRBV12-5 combines with J gene TRBJ2-7; D not resolved. The V end lost 0 bases, the J end lost 3 bases, and 6 bases lay between the germline ends. This CDR3 is built from 13 residues. Germline V CDR1 and CDR2: LGHNT, FRNRAP. The CDR3 sequence: CASGLVHSYEQYF. CDR3 in DNA: TGTGCTAGTGGTTTGGTACACAGCTACGAGCAGTACTTC.